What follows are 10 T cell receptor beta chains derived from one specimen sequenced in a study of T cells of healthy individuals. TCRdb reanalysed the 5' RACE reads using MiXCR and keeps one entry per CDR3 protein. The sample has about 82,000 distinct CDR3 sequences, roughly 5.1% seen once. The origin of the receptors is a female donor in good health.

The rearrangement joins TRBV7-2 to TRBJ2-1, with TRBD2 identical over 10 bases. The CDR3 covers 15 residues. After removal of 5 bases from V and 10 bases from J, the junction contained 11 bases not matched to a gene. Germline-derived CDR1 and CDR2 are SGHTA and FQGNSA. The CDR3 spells CASSPTSGAWVEQFF. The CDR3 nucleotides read TGTGCCAGCAGCCCAACTAGCGGGGCCTGGGTCGAGCAGTTCTTC.

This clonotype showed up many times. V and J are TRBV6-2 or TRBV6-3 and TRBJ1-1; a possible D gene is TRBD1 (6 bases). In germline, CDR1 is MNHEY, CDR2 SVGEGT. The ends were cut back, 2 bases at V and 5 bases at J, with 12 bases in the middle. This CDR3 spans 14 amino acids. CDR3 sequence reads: CASSYPLQGTEAFF. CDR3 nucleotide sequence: TGTGCCAGCAGTTACCCCCTACAGGGAACTGAAGCTTTCTTT.

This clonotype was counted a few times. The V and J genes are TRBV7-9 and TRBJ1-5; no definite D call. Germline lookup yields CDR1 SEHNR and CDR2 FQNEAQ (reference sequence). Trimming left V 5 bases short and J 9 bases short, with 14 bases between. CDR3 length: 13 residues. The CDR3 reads CASSLGLGGPQHF. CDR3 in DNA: TGTGCCAGCAGCCTCGGCCTGGGCGGGCCCCAGCATTTT.

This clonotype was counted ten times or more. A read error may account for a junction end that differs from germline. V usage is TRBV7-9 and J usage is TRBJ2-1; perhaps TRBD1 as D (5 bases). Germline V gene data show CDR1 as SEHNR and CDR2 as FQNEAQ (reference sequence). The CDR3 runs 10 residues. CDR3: CASSWTTRLF. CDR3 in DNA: TGTGCCAGCAGCTGGACAACGAGGCTCTTC.

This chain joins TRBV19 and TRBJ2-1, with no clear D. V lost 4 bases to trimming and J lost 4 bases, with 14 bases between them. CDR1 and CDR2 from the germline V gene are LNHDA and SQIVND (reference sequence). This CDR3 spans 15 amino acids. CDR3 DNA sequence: TGTGCCAGTAGTACTGACGTCGAACCTTACAATGAGCAGTTCTTC. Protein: CASSTDVEPYNEQFF.

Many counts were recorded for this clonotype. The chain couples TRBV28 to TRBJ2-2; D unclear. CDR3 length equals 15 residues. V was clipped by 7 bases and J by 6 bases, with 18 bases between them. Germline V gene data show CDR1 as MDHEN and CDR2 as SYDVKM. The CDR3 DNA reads TGTGCCAGCATGAAGACCGGATTGAGTGCCGGGGAGCTGTTTTTT. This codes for CASMKTGLSAGELFF.

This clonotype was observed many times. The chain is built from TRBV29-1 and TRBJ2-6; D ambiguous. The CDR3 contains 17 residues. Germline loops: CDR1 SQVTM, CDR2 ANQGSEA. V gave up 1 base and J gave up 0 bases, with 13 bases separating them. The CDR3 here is CSVEAPTASSGANVLTF. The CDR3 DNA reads TGCAGCGTTGAAGCTCCGACCGCTAGCTCTGGGGCCAACGTCCTGACTTTC.

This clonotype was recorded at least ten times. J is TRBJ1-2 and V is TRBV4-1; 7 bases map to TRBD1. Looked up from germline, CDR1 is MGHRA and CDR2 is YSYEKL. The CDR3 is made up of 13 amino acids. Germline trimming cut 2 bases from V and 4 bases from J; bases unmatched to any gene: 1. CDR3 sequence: CASSQQGGYGYTF. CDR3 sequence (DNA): TGCGCCAGCAGCCAACAGGGGGGCTATGGCTACACCTTC.

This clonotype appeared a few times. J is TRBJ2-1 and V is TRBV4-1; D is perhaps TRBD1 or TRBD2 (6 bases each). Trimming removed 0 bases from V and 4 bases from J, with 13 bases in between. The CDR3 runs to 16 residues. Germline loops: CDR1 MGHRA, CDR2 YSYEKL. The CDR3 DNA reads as TGCGCCAGCAGCCAAGATGACGGGGGCTCTTACAATGAGCAGTTCTTC. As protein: CASSQDDGGSYNEQFF.

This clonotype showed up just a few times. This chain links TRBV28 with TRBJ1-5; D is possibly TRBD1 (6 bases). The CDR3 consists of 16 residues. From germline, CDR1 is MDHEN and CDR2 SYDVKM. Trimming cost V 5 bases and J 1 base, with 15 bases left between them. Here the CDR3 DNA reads TGTGCCAGCAGTCCGGGGACAAGGGGGAGCAATCAGCCCCAGCATTTT. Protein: CASSPGTRGSNQPQHF.